The 23 T cell receptor beta chains below come from one sample, sequenced in a study of blood T cell repertoires in COVID-19. Using immunoSEQ multiplex PCR, the repertoire was profiled, and TCRdb retains in-frame clones only, with some absent. The data contain roughly 120,000 clones, roughly nine tenths of them singletons. Sequenced input: peripheral blood. The receptors shown here come from a man aged 50-60 years with active COVID-19.

The V gene is TRBV27, the J gene TRBJ2-5; 12 bases are shared with TRBD2. The J segment lost 5 bases and the V segment lost 3 bases, leaving 4 bases of the junction unmatched. This CDR3 has 15 amino acids. Germline V gene lookup returns CDR1 MNHEY and CDR2 SMNVEV (reference sequence). The CDR3 nucleotides read TGTGCCAGCAGTTTGGGGCTAGCGGGAGGGGAGACCCAGTACTTC. It specifies CASSLGLAGGETQYF.

This clone was detected a few times. The chain recombines TRBV5-4 with TRBJ2-7, with TRBD1 matching 8 bases. The CDR3 runs to 12 residues. Germline lookup yields CDR1 SGHNT and CDR2 YYREEE (reference sequence). V shed 7 bases, J shed 6 bases, and the junction held 6 bases outside the gene matches. The CDR3 sequence: CASRDRGREQYF. CDR3 DNA: TGTGCCAGCCGTGACAGGGGACGCGAGCAGTACTTC.

V is TRBV5-1 and J is TRBJ2-7, with TRBD2 matching 9 bases. The trim removed 7 bases at V and 6 bases at J, leaving 23 bases unmatched. The length of the CDR3 is 18 residues. Germline V lookup: CDR1 SGHRS, CDR2 YFSETQ. The CDR3 reads CASCRALAGGRELSEQYF. The CDR3 bases are TGCGCCAGCTGCCGGGCACTCGCGGGGGGGCGGGAGCTCAGCGAGCAGTACTTC.

This clone was counted a single time. The chain couples TRBV9 to TRBJ1-5; unclear D gene. Deletions cut 0 bases from V and 9 bases from J, with 13 bases between. The CDR3 spans 14 residues. CDR1 is SGDLS, CDR2 YYNGEE, per germline. CDR3 in DNA: TGTGCCAGCAGCGTAGGCCTCAATGCGGGGCCCCAGCATTTT. It specifies CASSVGLNAGPQHF.

This clone was picked up a small number of times. The gene calls are TRBV7-2 and TRBJ1-1; 9 nucleotides match TRBD1. V lost 5 bases to trimming and J lost 6 bases; unmatched junction nucleotides: 7. The germline V gene has CDR1 SGHTA and CDR2 FQGNSA. This CDR3 has 14 amino acids. The CDR3 DNA reads as TGTGCCAGCAGCCTTGGACAGGGGAGGGCTGAAGCTTTCTTT. Amino acids: CASSLGQGRAEAFF. The variable domain in full, with the rest retrieved from reference TRBV7-2 and TRBJ1-1, is GAGVSQSPSNKVTEKGKDVELRCDPISGHTALYWYRQSLGQGLEFLIYFQGNSAPDKSGLPSDRFSAERTGGSVSTLTIQRTQQEDSAVYLCASSLGQGRAEAFFGQGTRLTVV.

In this sample, this clone turned up once. This chain joins TRBV12-3 or TRBV12-4 and TRBJ1-4; 10 nucleotides agree with TRBD1. V was pared by 9 bases and J by 7 bases, with 5 bases of the junction left unmatched. CDR3 length: 13 residues. The CDR3 protein is CASRQGASEKLFF. The DNA for the CDR3 is TGTGCCAGTCGACAGGGGGCAAGTGAAAAACTGTTTTTT.

The chain is built from TRBV11-2 and TRBJ2-1, with TRBD2 matching 8 bases. V was clipped by 2 bases and J by 6 bases; unmatched bases: 6. CDR1 is SGHAT and CDR2 is FQNNGV in the germline V gene. The CDR3 is 15 amino acids. The CDR3 DNA sequence: TGTGCCAGCAGCTTAAACGGGAGGGCCGGCAATGAGCAGTTCTTC. Residues: CASSLNGRAGNEQFF.

CDR3 loop: CASRRTGSNYGYTF. The CDR3 DNA is TGTGCCAGTAGGCGGACAGGGAGTAACTATGGCTACACCTTC. The gene calls are TRBV19 and TRBJ1-2, with 8 bases aligning to TRBD1. Trimming took 6 bases from V and 1 from J; bases not matched to a gene: 4. The CDR3 runs 14 residues. Germline V gives CDR1 LNHDA, CDR2 SQIVND (reference sequence).

This clone has just one count. The chain employs TRBV9 and TRBJ2-1; TRBD2 matches at 9 bases. V trimming: 3 bases; J trimming: 7 bases; junction bases outside the gene matches: 11. CDR3 length: 16 amino acids. The germline CDR1 and CDR2 sequences are SGDLS and YYNGEE. The CDR3 nucleotides are TGTGCCAGCAGCGCCGCTGGCGGGGGGGCCGCGAATGAGCAGTTCTTC. Protein sequence: CASSAAGGGAANEQFF. The variable domain in full, with the rest retrieved from reference TRBV9 and TRBJ2-1, is DSGVTQTPKHLITATGQRVTLRCSPRSGDLSVYWYQQSLDQGLQFLIQYYNGEERAKGNILERFSAQQFPDLHSELNLSSLELGDSALYFCASSAAGGGAANEQFFGPGTRLTVL.

The chain recombines TRBV5-1 with TRBJ2-3; 10 positions agree with TRBD2. CDR3 size: 17 residues. V shed 4 bases, J shed 1 base, and the junction held 9 bases outside the gene matches. Looked up from germline, CDR1 is SGHRS and CDR2 is YFSETQ. CDR3 residues: CASSTGRTSGGTDTQYF. The DNA of the CDR3 is TGCGCCAGCAGCACCGGTCGAACTAGCGGGGGCACAGATACGCAGTATTTT.

The V call is TRBV11-2, the J call TRBJ2-7, with TRBD1 identical over 9 bases. V shed 0 bases, J shed 7 bases, and the junction held 13 bases outside the gene matches. This CDR3 has 17 amino acids. Per the germline V gene, CDR1 is SGHAT and CDR2 is FQNNGV. CDR3 sequence: CASSLENRGRPGDEQYF. CDR3 DNA: TGTGCCAGCAGCTTAGAAAACAGGGGGCGACCGGGGGATGAGCAGTACTTC. The variable domain in full, with the rest retrieved from reference TRBV11-2 and TRBJ2-7, is EAGVAQSPRYKIIEKRQSVAFWCNPISGHATLYWYQQILGQGPKLLIQFQNNGVVDDSQLPKDRFSAERLKGVDSTLKIQPAKLEDSAVYLCASSLENRGRPGDEQYFGPGTRLTVT.

J is TRBJ1-1 and V is TRBV12-3 or TRBV12-4, with 7 bases that match TRBD1. The CDR3 runs 12 residues. Losses at the gene ends were 6 bases for V and 10 bases for J; bases not matched to a gene: 8. The CDR3 DNA is TGTGCCAGCAGCCCGGGACAGAGAGGAGCTTTCTTT. Translating gives CASSPGQRGAFF.

The genes are TRBV7-9 and TRBJ1-3, with no clear D. V lost 1 base and J lost 3, with 10 bases in between. The CDR3 is 15 amino acids. The germline V gene encodes CDR1 SEHNR and CDR2 FQNEAQ (reference sequence). The CDR3 here is CASSLGTGDGNTIYF. In nucleotides, the CDR3 is TGTGCCAGCAGCTTAGGGACGGGAGATGGAAACACCATATATTTT. The entire variable domain, with the rest obtained from reference TRBV7-9 and TRBJ1-3, is as follows: DTGVSQNPRHKITKRGQNVTFRCDPISEHNRLYWYRQTLGQGPEFLTYFQNEAQLEKSRLLSDRFSAERPKGSFSTLEIQRTEQGDSAMYLCASSLGTGDGNTIYFGEGSWLTVV.

The chain couples TRBV5-1 to TRBJ2-6, with TRBD2 identical over 8 bases. The CDR3 is 16 residues long. J gave up 0 bases and V 7 bases, and 6 bases lay outside the gene matches. The germline V gene encodes CDR1 SGHRS and CDR2 YFSETQ. CDR3 sequence: CASSGGLSSGANVLTF. CDR3 bases: TGCGCCAGCTCGGGGGGGCTCAGCTCTGGGGCCAACGTCCTGACTTTC. Full variable domain (missing parts from reference TRBV5-1 and TRBJ2-6): KAGVTQTPRYLIKTRGQQVTLSCSPISGHRSVSWYQQTPGQGLQFLFEYFSETQRNKGNFPGRFSGRQFSNSRSEMNVSTLELGDSALYLCASSGGLSSGANVLTFGAGSRLTVL.

This chain connects TRBV7-8 to TRBJ2-3; the D gene is possibly TRBD1 (5 bases). The CDR3 consists of 13 residues. Between the trimmed V and J ends, which lost 5 bases and 7 bases, there was a span of 13 bases. The germline V gene has CDR1 SGHVS and CDR2 FQNEAQ. The CDR3 reads CASSPGQYNTQYF. The DNA for the CDR3 is TGTGCCAGCAGCCCCGGACAATACAATACGCAGTATTTT.

This clone appeared once. This CDR3 reads CASSVQTGGHGYTF. The DNA of the CDR3 is TGTGCCAGCAGCGTCCAGACAGGGGGCCATGGCTACACCTTC. J is TRBJ1-2 and V is TRBV7-9; TRBD1 matches at 10 bases. CDR3 length: 14 residues. V lost 5 bases, J lost 6 bases, and 6 bases stayed unmatched. CDR1 and CDR2 from the germline V gene are SEHNR and FQNEAQ (reference sequence).

This clone was observed a few times. The CDR3 protein is CASSMLSGGNEKLFF. DNA for the CDR3: TGTGCCAGTAGTATGCTGTCAGGGGGAAATGAAAAACTGTTTTTT. The J gene is TRBJ1-4, the V gene TRBV19; 7 bases are shared with TRBD1. The junction had 6 bases not matched to a gene; V was cut back by 3 bases and J by 5 bases. Per germline, CDR1 LNHDA and CDR2 SQIVND (reference sequence). CDR3 length: 15 residues.

This clone came up once. J is TRBJ1-5 and V is TRBV19, with D possibly TRBD1 on 5 matching bases. V lost 0 bases to trimming and J lost 9 bases, with 15 bases between them. From germline, CDR1 is LNHDA and CDR2 SQIVND (reference sequence). This CDR3 comprises 15 residues. The CDR3 reads CASSIDKGITGPQHF. Here the CDR3 DNA reads TGTGCCAGTAGTATAGACAAAGGGATCACAGGGCCCCAGCATTTT.

This clone was observed a single time. The V gene is TRBV5-1, the J gene TRBJ2-1, with 11 bases aligning to TRBD2. V lost 4 bases to trimming and J lost 0 bases; unmatched junction nucleotides: 3. Germline V gene lookup returns CDR1 SGHRS and CDR2 YFSETQ. This CDR3 is built from 16 residues. The CDR3 sequence: CASSISGRDSYNEQFF. The CDR3 nucleotides are TGCGCCAGCAGCATTAGCGGGAGGGACTCCTACAATGAGCAGTTCTTC.

This clone was recorded only once. The J gene is TRBJ2-1, the V gene TRBV7-9; D possibly corresponds to TRBD1 (6 bases). V lost 11 bases and J 7 bases, leaving 15 bases between the germline ends. CDR3 length: 12 amino acids. The V gene's germline CDR1 is SEHNR and CDR2 FQNEAQ (reference sequence). CDR3 DNA: TGTGCCTCCACAGGGAGTAAGAATGAGCAGTTCTTC. Encoded protein: CASTGSKNEQFF.

This sequence joins TRBV15 and TRBJ2-1; 11 positions match TRBD2. The CDR3 covers 17 residues. J lost 4 bases, V lost 1 base, and 6 bases had no gene match. CDR1 LNHNV and CDR2 YYDKDF come from the germline V gene (reference sequence). As DNA, the CDR3 is TGTGCCACCAGCAGAGGGGTAGCGGGGGGGAAATACAATGAGCAGTTCTTC. Translating gives CATSRGVAGGKYNEQFF.

The chain couples TRBV4-1 to TRBJ2-1; a weak D match, TRBD2 (5 bases). Trimming cost V 2 bases and J 9 bases, with 17 bases left between them. Germline CDR1 is MGHRA and CDR2 is YSYEKL. This CDR3 has 15 amino acids. Here the CDR3 DNA reads TGCGCCAGCAGCCAAAGAGGTGGGCTAGCAAGTGAGCAGTTCTTC. Protein: CASSQRGGLASEQFF.

The CDR3 is CASSQRTSGAWNSSYNEQFF. CDR3 nucleotide sequence: TGCGCCAGCAGTCAGCGGACTAGCGGAGCTTGGAATAGCTCCTACAATGAGCAGTTCTTC. The V and J genes are TRBV23-1 and TRBJ2-1; 10 positions agree with TRBD2. TRBV23-1 qualifies as an ORF whose function is uncertain. V gave up 3 bases and J gave up 0 bases; unmatched junction bases: 14. This CDR3 has 20 residues.